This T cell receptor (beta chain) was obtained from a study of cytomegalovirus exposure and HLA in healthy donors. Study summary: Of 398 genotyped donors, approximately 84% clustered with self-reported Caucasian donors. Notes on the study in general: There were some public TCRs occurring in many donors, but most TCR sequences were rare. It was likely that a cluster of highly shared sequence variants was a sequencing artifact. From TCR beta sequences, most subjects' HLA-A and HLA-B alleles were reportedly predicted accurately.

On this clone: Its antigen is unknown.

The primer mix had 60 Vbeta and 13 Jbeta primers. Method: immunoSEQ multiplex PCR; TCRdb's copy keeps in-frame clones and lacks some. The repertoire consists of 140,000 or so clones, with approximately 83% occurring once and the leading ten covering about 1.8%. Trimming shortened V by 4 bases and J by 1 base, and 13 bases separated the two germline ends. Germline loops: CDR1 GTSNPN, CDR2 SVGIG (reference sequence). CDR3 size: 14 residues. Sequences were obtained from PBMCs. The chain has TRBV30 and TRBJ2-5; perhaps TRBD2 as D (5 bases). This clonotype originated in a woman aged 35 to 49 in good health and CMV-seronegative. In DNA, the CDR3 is TGTGCCTGGAAAGTTGAGGACTTCCAAGAGACCCAGTACTTC. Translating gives CAWKVEDFQETQYF.